This T cell receptor beta chain appears in the sequencing data of a study of blood T cell repertoires in COVID-19. Germline CDR1 and CDR2: SNHLY and FYNNEI. CDR3 length: 18 amino acids. Trimming left V 4 bases short and J 0 bases short, with 19 bases between. Profiled with immunoSEQ multiplex PCR; TCRdb holds only in-frame clones, not every one. The top ten clones hold 40% to 50% of a sample with tens of thousands of clones, just under 80% of them seen once. The chain employs TRBV2 and TRBJ2-4; tentatively, D is TRBD1 (7 bases). This receptor was obtained from a human donor in a cohort sampled during active COVID-19. Sequenced sample: peripheral blood. The CDR3 bases are TGTGCCAGCAGTGTGAGGGCAGGGGGGAGAGAAGCCAAAAACATTCAGTACTTC. Protein sequence: CASSVRAGGREAKNIQYF. The full variable domain, rest sourced from reference TRBV2 and TRBJ2-4, is EPEVTQTPSHQVTQMGQEVILRCVPISNHLYFYWYRQILGQKVEFLVSFYNNEISEKSEIFDDQFSVERPDGSNFTLKIRSTKLEDSAMYFCASSVRAGGREAKNIQYFGAGTRLSVL.